The 2 T cell receptor beta chains reported below all come from one sample, sequenced in a study of T cell clonality in common variable immunodeficiency (dated by TCRdb to between 2014 and 2017). Library preparation used the immunoSEQ multiplex PCR assay. Imported from immuneACCESS, the table was reduced by TCRdb to in-frame sequences with V and J called. These copies leave out some clones; in studies compared against another copy, an unresolved V gene accounts for under half, and the cause of the remainder is not known. For this sample, about 19,000 clones appear and none is a singleton. 2.5% of the sample belongs to the ten largest clones. No antigen has been identified for these receptors. Findings and caveats that apply to the study as a whole: CVID TCRbeta sequences reportedly showed fewer deletions and N-nucleotide insertions and lacked highly modified clones with 13 or more V deletions.

The sample consisted of peripheral blood mononuclear cells. The receptors here all came from a human donor with common variable immunodeficiency.

In its sample, this clone was seen many times. Sequencing ends 3 residues short of the CDR3 end; the germline J gene provides the rest. The chain is built from TRBV5-1 and TRBJ2-1; perhaps TRBD2 as D (5 bases). Trimming pared 0 bases from V and 3 bases from J, leaving 10 bases between. The CDR3 sequence is 15 residues long. The germline gives CDR1 SGHRS, CDR2 YFSETQ. CDR3 loop: CASSLGLAGYNEQFF. The sequenced part of the CDR3 DNA is TGCGCCAGCAGCTTGGGTCTAGCCGGCTACAATGAG. Variable domain in full (rest from reference TRBV5-1 and TRBJ2-1): KAGVTQTPRYLIKTRGQQVTLSCSPISGHRSVSWYQQTPGQGLQFLFEYFSETQRNKGNFPGRFSGRQFSNSRSEMNVSTLELGDSALYLCASSLGLAGYNEQFFGPGTRLTVL.

This clone came up a few times. The CDR3 is cut off 3 residues early in the read; its end comes from the germline J gene. This chain links TRBV2 with TRBJ2-5; TRBD1 might be the D (6 bases). Trimming left V 7 bases short and J 6 bases short, with 18 bases between. The germline gives CDR1 SNHLY, CDR2 FYNNEI. The CDR3 covers 14 residues. CDR3 amino acids: CASTAPQGSKTQYF. The sequenced CDR3 bases are TGTGCCAGCACAGCCCCACAGGGATCAAAGACC.